This T cell receptor (beta chain) was sequenced in a study of T cells in Graves' hyperthyroidism and ophthalmopathy. Study conclusions and caveats: Most clonotypes expanded in the thyroid (above 0.001) were also present in blood.

Turning to this clonotype: The antigen remains unidentified. A much larger clone lies a single base off, so this may be a read error.

Each person with ophthalmopathy scored at least 3 on the Clinical Activity Score, reached NOSPECS grade 4 or higher, and had been ill under 3 months. Amplification of TCR beta CDR3 regions used RNA as the template. Initially, a first-round RT-PCR of the TCR CDR3 employed the HTBI primer set. TCRdb re-derived calls from the multiplex PCR reads in MiXCR, one entry per CDR3 protein. The sample has around 620,000 distinct CDR3 sequences, 12% to 15% seen once. The origin of this receptor is a woman in her late teens or twenties with Graves' ophthalmopathy. What was sequenced was blood.

CDR3 sequence (DNA): TGCAGTGCTGGACTAGCGGGAAGCTCCTACAATGAGCAGTTCTTC. It encodes CSAGLAGSSYNEQFF. J is TRBJ2-1 and V is TRBV20-1, with 12 bases lining up with TRBD2. Germline V gene lookup returns CDR1 DFQATT and CDR2 SNEGSKA (reference sequence). V trimming: 5 bases; J trimming: 0 bases; junction bases outside the gene matches: 2. This CDR3 spans 15 amino acids.